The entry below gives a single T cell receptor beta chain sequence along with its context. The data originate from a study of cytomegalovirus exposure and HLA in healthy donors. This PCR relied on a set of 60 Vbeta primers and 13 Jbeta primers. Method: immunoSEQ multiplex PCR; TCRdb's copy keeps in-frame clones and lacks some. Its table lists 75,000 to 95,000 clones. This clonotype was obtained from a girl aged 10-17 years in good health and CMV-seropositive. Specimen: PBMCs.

The chain's CDR3 is CATRSGDNEQFF. DNA for the CDR3: TGTGCCACCAGAAGCGGGGACAATGAGCAGTTCTTC. The V call is TRBV15, the J call TRBJ2-1; 7 bases align to TRBD2. V lost 6 bases, J lost 5 bases, and 1 base stayed unmatched. Germline CDR1 and CDR2: LNHNV and YYDKDF (reference sequence). The CDR3 loop spans 12 amino acids.